This record looks at one TCR beta chain sequence and its context. This sample is part of a study of blood T cell repertoires in COVID-19. Study information: Specimens from acute and convalescent COVID-19 originated in the United States, Italy and Spain. T cells, B-cell-depleted T cells, or PBMCs supplied cDNA or gDNA.

One Seattle source followed patients from active infection through their disease course. There are 15 residues in the CDR3. Germline CDR1 reads MDHEN; CDR2 reads SYDVKM. Unmatched junction bases numbered 7, after V lost 5 bases and J lost 6 bases. Original processing notes: Amplification with reference gene primers provided the estimates of nucleated cell counts. Assay: immunoSEQ multiplex PCR; the TCRdb copy retains only in-frame clones and omits some. Clone size and V and J calls were adopted from that table, with D and trimming inferred from the DNA. The sample lists approximately 210,000 clones; 84% were seen once.

The receptor was derived from a woman older than 75 with COVID-19, enrolled during active disease. V gene TRBV28 combines with J gene TRBJ2-1; 10 bases are a match to TRBD1. Input material: peripheral blood. The CDR3 loop reads CASSLGTGVPNEQFF. CDR3 DNA: TGTGCCAGCAGTCTCGGGACAGGGGTACCCAATGAGCAGTTCTTC.